The clone carrying this T cell receptor beta chain was counted once. Germline CDR1 is WNHNN and CDR2 is SYGVQD (reference sequence). The CDR3 totals 15 residues. V trimming: 6 bases; J trimming: 4 bases; junction bases outside the gene matches: 4. The sample is drawn from a study of blood T cell repertoires in COVID-19. Data came from immunoSEQ multiplex PCR; TCRdb stores just in-frame clones and leaves some out. Counted here are approximately 73,000 clones, roughly 80% occurring once; the ten biggest clones make up 0.65% to 0.9%. The sample taken for sequencing was peripheral blood. This chain uses TRBV10-1 with TRBJ2-3, with 13 nucleotides matching TRBD2. This clonotype originated in a woman in her 70s with acute or convalescent COVID-19. CDR3 nucleotide sequence: TGCGCCAGCAGCTACGGACTAGCGGGGGCAGATACGCAGTATTTT. It is translated as CASSYGLAGADTQYF.